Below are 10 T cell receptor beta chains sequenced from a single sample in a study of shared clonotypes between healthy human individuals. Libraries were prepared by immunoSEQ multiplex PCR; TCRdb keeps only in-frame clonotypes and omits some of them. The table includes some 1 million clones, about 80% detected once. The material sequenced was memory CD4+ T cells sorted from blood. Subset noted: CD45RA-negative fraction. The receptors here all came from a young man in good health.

The CDR3 bases are TGTGCCAGCAGTTTAATAAGCGGGAGCTTTTATGAGCAGTTCTTC. It yields the protein CASSLISGSFYEQFF. The chain employs TRBV27 and TRBJ2-1; 8 bases align to TRBD2. CDR3 length: 15 residues. Germline-derived CDR1 and CDR2 are MNHEY and SMNVEV (reference sequence). V shed 2 bases, J shed 8 bases, and the junction held 8 bases outside the gene matches.

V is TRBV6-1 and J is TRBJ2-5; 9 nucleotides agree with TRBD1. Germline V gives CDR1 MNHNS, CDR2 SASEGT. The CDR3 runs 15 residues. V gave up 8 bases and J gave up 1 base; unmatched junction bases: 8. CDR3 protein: CASFGDRVFQETQYF. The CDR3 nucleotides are TGTGCCAGCTTCGGGGACAGGGTCTTCCAAGAGACCCAGTACTTC.

CDR3 bases: TGTGCCAGCAGTGAGAGGGGGCAGAACTATGGCTACACCTTC. Amino acids: CASSERGQNYGYTF. This sequence joins TRBV27 and TRBJ1-2; the match to TRBD1 covers 7 bases. The V and J ends lost 5 bases and 2 bases, in that order; junction bases with no gene match: 5. The V gene's germline CDR1 is MNHEY and CDR2 SMNVEV (reference sequence). The CDR3 is 14 amino acids.

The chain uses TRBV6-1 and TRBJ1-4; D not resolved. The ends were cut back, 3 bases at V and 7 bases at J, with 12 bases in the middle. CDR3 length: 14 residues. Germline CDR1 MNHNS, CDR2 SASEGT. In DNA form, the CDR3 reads TGTGCCAGCAGTGACAGGAGCCGGGGTGAAAAACTGTTTTTT. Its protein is CASSDRSRGEKLFF.

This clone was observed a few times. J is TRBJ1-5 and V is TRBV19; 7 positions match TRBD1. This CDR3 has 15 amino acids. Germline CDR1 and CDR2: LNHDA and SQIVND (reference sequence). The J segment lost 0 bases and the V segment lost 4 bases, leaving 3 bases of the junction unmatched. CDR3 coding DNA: TGTGCCAGTAGTACGGGACAGTATAGCAATCAGCCCCAGCATTTT. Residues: CASSTGQYSNQPQHF.

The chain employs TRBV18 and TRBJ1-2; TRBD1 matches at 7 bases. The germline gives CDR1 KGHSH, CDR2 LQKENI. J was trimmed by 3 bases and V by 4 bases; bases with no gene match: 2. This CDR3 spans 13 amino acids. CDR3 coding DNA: TGTGCCAGCTCACGCAGGGGGGACTATGGCTACACCTTC. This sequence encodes CASSRRGDYGYTF.

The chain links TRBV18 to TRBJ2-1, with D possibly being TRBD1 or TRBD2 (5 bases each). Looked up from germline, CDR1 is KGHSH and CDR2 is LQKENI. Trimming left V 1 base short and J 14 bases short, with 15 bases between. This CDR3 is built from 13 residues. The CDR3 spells CASSPHNEGPKFF. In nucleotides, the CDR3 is TGTGCCAGCTCACCACATAACGAGGGGCCCAAGTTCTTC.

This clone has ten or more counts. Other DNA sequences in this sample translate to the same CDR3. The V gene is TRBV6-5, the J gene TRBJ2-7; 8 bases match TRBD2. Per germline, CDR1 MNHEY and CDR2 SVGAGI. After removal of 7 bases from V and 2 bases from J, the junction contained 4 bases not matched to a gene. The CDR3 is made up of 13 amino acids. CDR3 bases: TGTGCCAGCACTCCGGGACTAGCCTACGAGCAGTACTTC. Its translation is CASTPGLAYEQYF.

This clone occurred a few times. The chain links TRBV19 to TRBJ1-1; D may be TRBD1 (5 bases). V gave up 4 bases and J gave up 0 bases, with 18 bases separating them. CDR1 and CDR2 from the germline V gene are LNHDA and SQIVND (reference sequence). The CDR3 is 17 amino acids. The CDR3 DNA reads TGTGCCAGTAGTACCCCCCCGGTGGGGCTCATGAACACTGAAGCTTTCTTT. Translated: CASSTPPVGLMNTEAFF.

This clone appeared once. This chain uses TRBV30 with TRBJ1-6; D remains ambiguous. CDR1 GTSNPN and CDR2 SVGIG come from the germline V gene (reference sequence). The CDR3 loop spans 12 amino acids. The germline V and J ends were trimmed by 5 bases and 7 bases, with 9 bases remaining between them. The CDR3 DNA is TGTGCCTGGGCCCAGTTCAATTCACCCCTCCACTTT. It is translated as CAWAQFNSPLHF. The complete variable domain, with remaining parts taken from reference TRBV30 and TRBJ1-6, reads SQTIHQWPATLVQPVGSPLSLECTVEGTSNPNLYWYRQAAGRGLQLLFYSVGIGQISSEVPQNLSASRPQDRQFILSSKKLLLSDSGFYLCAWAQFNSPLHFGNGTRLTVT.